This T cell receptor (beta chain) appears in the sequencing data of a study of T cell responses to AZD1222 COVID-19 vaccine. General study findings and limits: CD4 TCRs associated with vaccination spanned spike, dominating at 160-218 and 743-854.

About this clone itself: What it binds is not known.

The CDR3 totals 15 residues. Looked up from germline, CDR1 is SGHVS and CDR2 is FQNEAQ. V dropped 6 bases and J dropped 0; count of bases not matched to a gene: 5. Sequenced by immunoSEQ multiplex PCR; TCRdb stores in-frame clones only, minus some. Found here are more than 150,000 clones, about 91% of them singletons; the top ten hold 1% to 1.5%. The receptor comes from an adult who received the AZD1222 COVID-19 vaccine. The chain carries TRBV7-8 and TRBJ1-3; 7 bases line up with TRBD1. This specimen consisted of peripheral blood, obtained 28 days after the second AZD1222 dose. DNA for the CDR3: TGTGCCAGCAGATCCGACAGGGTCTCTGGAAACACCATATATTTT. It translates to CASRSDRVSGNTIYF.